This is a list of T cell receptor beta chains from one sample in a study of blood T cell repertoires in COVID-19. Generated by immunoSEQ multiplex PCR, the TCRdb table keeps only in-frame clones and is missing some. The repertoire holds 200,000 to 300,000 clones, about nine tenths seen once, with about 7% in the top ten. Sequenced material: peripheral blood. All receptors derive from a man aged 60-69 years who had recovered from COVID-19. CDR3s include the opening cysteine and the closing phenylalanine or tryptophan. The D gene is left open where the match is weak. Expanded clones are given a class, and other clones once, few, many or no size at all.

CAVSSNINTGELFF | TGTGCCGTTTCTAGTAACATCAACACCGGGGAGCTGTTTTTT | TRBJ2-2 | - | - | TRBV19
CASSLGGGAYNEQFF | TGTGCCAGCAGTTTAGGCGGGGGCGCCTACAATGAGCAGTTCTTC | TRBJ2-1 | - | - | TRBV28
CASSWGLAGVYEQYF | TGTGCCAGCAGCTGGGGACTAGCGGGGGTCTACGAGCAGTACTTC | TRBJ2-7 | - | TRBD2 | TRBV7-6
CAIVPGHINTDTQYF | TGTGCCATCGTGCCGGGACACATTAACACAGATACGCAGTATTTT | TRBJ2-3 | - | - | TRBV2
CAISDSSGSSYNEQFF | TGTGCCATCAGTGACAGTAGCGGGAGCTCCTACAATGAGCAGTTCTTC | TRBJ2-1 | - | TRBD2 | TRBV10-3
CAWMGGGISGNTIYF | TGTGCCTGGATGGGTGGGGGGATCTCTGGAAACACCATATATTTT | TRBJ1-3 | - | - | TRBV30
CASSLVGGINTQYF | TGTGCCAGCAGCTTAGTGGGGGGAATTAATACGCAGTATTTT | TRBJ2-3 | - | - | TRBV7-7
CASRFSTDRERGYTF | TGTGCCAGCAGATTTTCGACGGACAGGGAGAGGGGCTACACCTTC | TRBJ1-2 | - | TRBD1 | TRBV27
CASSLAAVSGGNPDTQYF | TGTGCCAGCAGCTTGGCCGCTGTATCAGGGGGAAACCCAGATACGCAGTATTTT | TRBJ2-3 | - | TRBD1 | TRBV5-8
CASPPRAEQYF | TGTGCCAGCCCCCCGCGAGCGGAGCAGTACTTC | TRBJ2-7 | - | - | TRBV6-5
CASSDSLVGGREDPQHF | TGTGCCAGCAGTGACTCCCTAGTAGGTGGCCGGGAGGATCCCCAGCATTTT | TRBJ1-5 | few | - | TRBV6-4
CASSTTPGGTEAFF | TGTGCCAGTAGTACTACACCGGGGGGCACTGAAGCTTTCTTT | TRBJ1-1 | - | - | TRBV19
CAWSARGNSPLHF | TGTGCCTGGAGTGCCAGGGGAAATTCACCCCTCCACTTT | TRBJ1-6 | - | - | TRBV30
CAISEDRGGDEKLFF | TGTGCCATCAGTGAGGACAGGGGCGGGGATGAAAAACTGTTTTTT | TRBJ1-4 | - | TRBD1 | TRBV10-3
CASSPLPGGGARYNEQFF | TGTGCCAGCAGCCCCCTCCCTGGCGGGGGGGCTAGATACAATGAGCAGTTCTTC | TRBJ2-1 | many | TRBD2 | TRBV3-1/TRBV3-2
CASSSSGVNGREKLFF | TGCGCCAGCAGCTCATCAGGGGTTAACGGACGGGAAAAACTGTTTTTT | TRBJ1-4 | - | - | TRBV5-1
CARGGGGVGGTDTQYF | TGTGCCAGGGGGGGTGGAGGGGTAGGCGGCACAGATACGCAGTATTTT | TRBJ2-3 | once | - | TRBV21-1
CAWRGAGMGSSTEAFF | TGTGCCTGGAGGGGGGCAGGGATGGGGAGTAGCACTGAAGCTTTCTTT | TRBJ1-1 | - | - | TRBV30
CAARRGRPTDTQYF | TGTGCCGCGAGAAGGGGGCGACCCACAGATACGCAGTATTTT | TRBJ2-3 | - | TRBD1 | TRBV6-5
CASKVGALTNTDTQYF | TGTGCCAGCAAAGTGGGGGCCTTGACGAACACAGATACGCAGTATTTT | TRBJ2-3 | many | - | TRBV7-8